This T cell receptor beta chain was documented in a study of neurological immune-mediated disorders. 5'RACE with 10-nucleotide random UMIs produced the cDNA. Every sequencing run produced over 190 million TCR-beta sequences, and the sequences from any one run covered 15-18 subjects. TCRdb reprocessed the 5' RACE reads via MiXCR and lists one record per CDR3 protein. The sample holds tens of thousands of distinct CDR3 sequences, 10% seen once. Overall study findings and caveats: In HTLV-1-associated myelopathy, TCR clonal expansion was greatest, and in multiple sclerosis it was least, below healthy controls.

V shed 0 bases and J 1 base; nucleotides not matched to a gene: 4. This CDR3 contains 16 residues. In germline, CDR1 is SGHRS, CDR2 YFSETQ. This clonotype was seen a few times. The antigen is unknown. The unsorted libraries were generated from a total of 2 million PBMCs, which had been stored in RNAlater at -80 C. V is TRBV5-1 and J is TRBJ2-5; 9 nucleotides agree with TRBD2. Sequencing input: PBMCs. This TCR was sampled from a man in his 70s with HTLV-1-associated myelopathy (HAM/TSP). CDR3 sequence reads: CASSLVAGGTQETQYF. The CDR3 DNA follows: TGCGCCAGCAGCTTGGTCGCGGGAGGGACCCAAGAGACCCAGTACTTC.